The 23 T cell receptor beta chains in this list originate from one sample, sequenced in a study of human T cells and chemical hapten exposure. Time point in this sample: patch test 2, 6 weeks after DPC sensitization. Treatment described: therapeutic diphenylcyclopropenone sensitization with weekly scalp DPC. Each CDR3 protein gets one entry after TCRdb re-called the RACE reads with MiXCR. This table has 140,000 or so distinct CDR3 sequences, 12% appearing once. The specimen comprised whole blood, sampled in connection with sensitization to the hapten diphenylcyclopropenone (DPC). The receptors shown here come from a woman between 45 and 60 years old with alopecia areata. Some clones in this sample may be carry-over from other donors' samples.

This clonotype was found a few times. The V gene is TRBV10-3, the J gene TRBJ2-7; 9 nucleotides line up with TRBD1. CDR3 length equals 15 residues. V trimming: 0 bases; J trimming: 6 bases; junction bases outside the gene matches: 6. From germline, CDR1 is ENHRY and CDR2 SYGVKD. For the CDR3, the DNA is TGTGCCATCAGTGAGTCGGGACAGGGATCAGGCGAGCAGTACTTC. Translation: CAISESGQGSGEQYF.

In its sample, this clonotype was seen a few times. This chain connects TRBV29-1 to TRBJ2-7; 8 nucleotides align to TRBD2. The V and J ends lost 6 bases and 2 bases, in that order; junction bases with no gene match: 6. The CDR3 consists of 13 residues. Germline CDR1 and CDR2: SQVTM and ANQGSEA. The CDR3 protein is CSVKTSAAYEQYF. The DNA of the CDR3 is TGCAGCGTCAAGACTAGCGCAGCCTACGAGCAGTACTTC.

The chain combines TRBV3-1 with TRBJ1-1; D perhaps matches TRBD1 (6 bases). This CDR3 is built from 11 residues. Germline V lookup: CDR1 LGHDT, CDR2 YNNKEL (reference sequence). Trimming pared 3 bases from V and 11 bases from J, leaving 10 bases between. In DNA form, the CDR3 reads TGTGCCAGCAGCCAGGGGGGCCGCGCTTTCTTT. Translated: CASSQGGRAFF. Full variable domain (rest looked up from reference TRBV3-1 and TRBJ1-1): DTAVSQTPKYLVTQMGNDKSIKCEQNLGHDTMYWYKQDSKKFLKIMFSYNNKELIINETVPNRFSPKSPDKAHLNLHINSLELGDSAVYFCASSQGGRAFFGQGTRLTVV.

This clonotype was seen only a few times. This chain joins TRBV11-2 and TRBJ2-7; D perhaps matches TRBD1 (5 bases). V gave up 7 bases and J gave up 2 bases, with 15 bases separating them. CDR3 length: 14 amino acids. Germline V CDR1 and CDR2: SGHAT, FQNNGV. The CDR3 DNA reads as TGTGCCAGCACCATAGCAGGGTTACCCTACGAGCAGTACTTC. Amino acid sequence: CASTIAGLPYEQYF.

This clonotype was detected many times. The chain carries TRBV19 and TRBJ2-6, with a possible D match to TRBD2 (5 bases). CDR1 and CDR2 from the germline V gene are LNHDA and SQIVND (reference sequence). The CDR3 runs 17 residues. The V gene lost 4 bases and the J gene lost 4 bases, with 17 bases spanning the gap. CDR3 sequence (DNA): TGTGCCAGTAGTACCCTAGGAACTAGTTCCGGGGCCAACGTCCTGACTTTC. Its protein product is CASSTLGTSSGANVLTF.

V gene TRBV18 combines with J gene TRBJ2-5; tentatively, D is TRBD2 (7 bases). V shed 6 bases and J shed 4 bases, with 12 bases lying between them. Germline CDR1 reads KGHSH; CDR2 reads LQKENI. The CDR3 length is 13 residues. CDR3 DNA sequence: TGTGCCAGCTCGCGCGGGGGCCGAGAGACCCAGTACTTC. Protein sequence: CASSRGGRETQYF.

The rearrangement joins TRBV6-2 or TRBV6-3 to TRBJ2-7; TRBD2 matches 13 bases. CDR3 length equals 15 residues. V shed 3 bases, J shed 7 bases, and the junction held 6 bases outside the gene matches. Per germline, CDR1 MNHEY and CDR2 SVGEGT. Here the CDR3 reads CASSYGTSGKREQYF. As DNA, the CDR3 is TGTGCCAGCAGTTATGGGACTAGCGGGAAAAGGGAGCAGTACTTC.

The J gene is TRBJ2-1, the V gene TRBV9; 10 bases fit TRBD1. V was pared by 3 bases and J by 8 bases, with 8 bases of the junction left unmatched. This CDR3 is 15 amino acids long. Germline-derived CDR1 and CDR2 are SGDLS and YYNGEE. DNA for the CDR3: TGTGCCAGCAGCGCCACGAGACAGGGGGCCGATGAGCAGTTCTTC. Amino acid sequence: CASSATRQGADEQFF.

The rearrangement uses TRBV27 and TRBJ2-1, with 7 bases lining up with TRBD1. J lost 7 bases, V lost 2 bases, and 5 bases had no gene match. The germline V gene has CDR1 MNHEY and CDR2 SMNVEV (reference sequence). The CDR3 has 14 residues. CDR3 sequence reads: CASSLLNRGNEQFF. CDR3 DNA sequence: TGTGCCAGCAGTTTACTAAACAGGGGAAATGAGCAGTTCTTC.

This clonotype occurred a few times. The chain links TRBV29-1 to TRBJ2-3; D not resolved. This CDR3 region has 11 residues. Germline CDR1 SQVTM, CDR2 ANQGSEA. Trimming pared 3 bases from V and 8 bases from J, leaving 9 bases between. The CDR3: CSVEVTGTQYF. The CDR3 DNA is TGCAGCGTTGAGGTTACTGGTACGCAGTATTTT.

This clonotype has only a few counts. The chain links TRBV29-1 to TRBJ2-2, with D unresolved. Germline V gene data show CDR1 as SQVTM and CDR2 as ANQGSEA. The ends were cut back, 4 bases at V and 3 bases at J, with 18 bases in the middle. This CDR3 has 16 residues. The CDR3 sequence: CSVGASGSLHTGELFF. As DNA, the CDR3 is TGCAGCGTTGGGGCGAGTGGGTCCCTACACACCGGGGAGCTGTTTTTT.

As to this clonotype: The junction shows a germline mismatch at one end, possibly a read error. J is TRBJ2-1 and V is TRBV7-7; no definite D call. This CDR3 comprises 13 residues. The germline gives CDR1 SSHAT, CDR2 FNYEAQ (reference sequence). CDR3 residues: CASSLGNYNEQFF. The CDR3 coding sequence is TGTGCTAGCAGCTTGGGAAACTACAATGAGCAGTTCTTC.

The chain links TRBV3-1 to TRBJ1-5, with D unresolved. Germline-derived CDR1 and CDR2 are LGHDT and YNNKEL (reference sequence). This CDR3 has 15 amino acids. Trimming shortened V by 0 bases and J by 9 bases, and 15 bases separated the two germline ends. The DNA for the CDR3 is TGTGCCAGCAGCCAAGATATGGGTGCGGCATGGCCCCAGCATTTT. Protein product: CASSQDMGAAWPQHF.

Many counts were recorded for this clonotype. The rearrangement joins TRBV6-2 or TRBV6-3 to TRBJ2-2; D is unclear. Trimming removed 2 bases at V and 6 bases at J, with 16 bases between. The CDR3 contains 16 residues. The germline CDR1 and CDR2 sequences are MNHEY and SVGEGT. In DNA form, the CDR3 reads TGTGCCAGCAGTTACAATAGGGCCAGGTCTCCCGGGGAGCTGTTTTTT. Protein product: CASSYNRARSPGELFF.

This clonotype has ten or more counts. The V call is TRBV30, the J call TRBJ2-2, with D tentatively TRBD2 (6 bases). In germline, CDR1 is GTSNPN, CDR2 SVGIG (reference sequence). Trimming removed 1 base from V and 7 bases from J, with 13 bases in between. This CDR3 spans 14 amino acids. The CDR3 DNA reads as TGTGCCTGGAGTGGGACGGGAGTGGGCGGGGAGCTGTTTTTT. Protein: CAWSGTGVGGELFF.

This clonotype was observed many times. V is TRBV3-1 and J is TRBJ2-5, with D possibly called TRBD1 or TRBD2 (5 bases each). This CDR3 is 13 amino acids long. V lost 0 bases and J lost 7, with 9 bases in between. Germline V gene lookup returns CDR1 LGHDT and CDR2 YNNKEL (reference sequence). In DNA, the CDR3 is TGTGCCAGCAGCCAAGATGGGGGTCTGACCCAGTACTTC. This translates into CASSQDGGLTQYF.

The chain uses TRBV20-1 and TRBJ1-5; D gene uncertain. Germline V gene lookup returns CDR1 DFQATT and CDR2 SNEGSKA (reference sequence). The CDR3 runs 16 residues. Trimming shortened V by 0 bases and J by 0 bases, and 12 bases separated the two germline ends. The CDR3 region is CSARDRQQYSNQPQHF. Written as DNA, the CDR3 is TGCAGTGCTAGAGATCGCCAGCAATATAGCAATCAGCCCCAGCATTTT.

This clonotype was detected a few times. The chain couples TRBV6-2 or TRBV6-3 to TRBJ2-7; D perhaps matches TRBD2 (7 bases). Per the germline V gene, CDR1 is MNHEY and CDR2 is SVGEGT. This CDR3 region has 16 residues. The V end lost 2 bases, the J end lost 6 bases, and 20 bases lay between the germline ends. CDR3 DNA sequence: TGTGCCAGCAGTTACGACAGACTAGCCGGGGGCGGCGAGCAGTACTTC. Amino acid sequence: CASSYDRLAGGGEQYF.

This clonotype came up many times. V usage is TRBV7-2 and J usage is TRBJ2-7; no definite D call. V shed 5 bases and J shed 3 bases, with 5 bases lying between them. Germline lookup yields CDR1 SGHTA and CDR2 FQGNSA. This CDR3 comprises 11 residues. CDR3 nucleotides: TGTGCCAGCAGCCTAAACTACGAGCAGTACTTC. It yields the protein CASSLNYEQYF.

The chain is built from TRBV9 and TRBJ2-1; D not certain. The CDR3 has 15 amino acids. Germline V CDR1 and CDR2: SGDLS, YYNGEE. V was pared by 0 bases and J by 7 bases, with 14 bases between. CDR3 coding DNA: TGTGCCAGCAGCGTAGAACAAGACATCGGGAATGAGCAGTTCTTC. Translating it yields CASSVEQDIGNEQFF.

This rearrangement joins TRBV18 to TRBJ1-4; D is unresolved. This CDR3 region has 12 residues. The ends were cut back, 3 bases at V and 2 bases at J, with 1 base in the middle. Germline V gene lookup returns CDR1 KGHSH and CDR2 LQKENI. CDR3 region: CASSPTNEKLFF. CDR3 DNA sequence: TGTGCCAGCTCACCTACTAATGAAAAACTGTTTTTT.

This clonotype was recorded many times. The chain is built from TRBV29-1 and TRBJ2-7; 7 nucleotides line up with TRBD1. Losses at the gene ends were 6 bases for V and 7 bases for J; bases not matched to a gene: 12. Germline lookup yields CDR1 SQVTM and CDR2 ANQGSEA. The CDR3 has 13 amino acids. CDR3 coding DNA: TGCAGCGTCCGGACAGGAGGACGGGGAGAGCAGTACTTC. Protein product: CSVRTGGRGEQYF.

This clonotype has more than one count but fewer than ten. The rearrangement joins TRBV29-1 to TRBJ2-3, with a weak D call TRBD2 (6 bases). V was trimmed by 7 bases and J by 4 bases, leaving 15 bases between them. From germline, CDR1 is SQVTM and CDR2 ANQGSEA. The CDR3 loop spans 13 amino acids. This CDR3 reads CSGRGGMADTQYF. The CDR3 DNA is TGCAGCGGGAGGGGCGGTATGGCAGATACGCAGTATTTT.